These 7 T cell receptor beta chains were sequenced from one sample in a study of T cells after yellow fever vaccination (dated by TCRdb to the late 2010s). The treatment or condition label on this specimen signifies: live attenuated yellow fever vaccine strain. Libraries were built with 5' RACE. The run used an Illumina NovaSeq 6000. The raw public data were reprocessed by TCRdb itself: fastp quality trimming at Q25, MiXCR clonotype calling, in-frame beta chains only. Every distinct CDR3 protein forms one entry, paired with its most common genes and DNA. This sample holds approximately 260,000 distinct CDR3 sequences; about 5.2% were observed only once. In total, the top ten clones hold 3% to 4% of the sample. The source was CD4+ T cells sorted from PBMCs, collected on the day of the yellow fever booster vaccination. These receptors originate from a young man who received the YFV17D yellow fever vaccine.

This chain links TRBV19 with TRBJ2-4; a weak D match, TRBD2 (6 bases). V was clipped by 0 bases and J by 1 base, with 16 bases between them. This CDR3 contains 18 residues. Germline-derived CDR1 and CDR2 are LNHDA and SQIVND (reference sequence). The CDR3 loop is CASSIEVGGIGAKNIQYF. The CDR3 DNA reads TGTGCCAGTAGTATAGAGGTTGGGGGGATCGGGGCCAAAAACATTCAGTACTTC.

The sample holds many counts of this clonotype. This chain links TRBV5-1 with TRBJ1-1, with 7 bases aligning to TRBD1. The V gene end was trimmed by 3 bases and the J gene end by 0 bases; junction bases not matched to a gene: 2. From germline, CDR1 is SGHRS and CDR2 YFSETQ. The CDR3 totals 14 residues. CDR3 sequence (DNA): TGCGCCAGCAGCTCGGGACAGATGAACACTGAAGCTTTCTTT. Translating gives CASSSGQMNTEAFF.

At least ten counts were recorded for this clonotype. V and J are TRBV6-1 and TRBJ2-3; the match to TRBD2 covers 8 bases. Germline assignment: CDR1 MNHNS and CDR2 SASEGT. The CDR3 has 17 amino acids. V trimming: 6 bases; J trimming: 1 base; junction bases outside the gene matches: 12. CDR3 DNA: TGTGCCAGCAGCCCAAGTTGGGCGGGGGGCCGCACAGATACGCAGTATTTT. Translation gives CASSPSWAGGRTDTQYF.

The chain carries TRBV20-1 and TRBJ1-1; possibly TRBD1 for D (5 bases). CDR3 length: 14 amino acids. V was shortened by 6 bases and J by 4 bases, with 18 bases between the two germline ends. In germline, CDR1 is DFQATT, CDR2 SNEGSKA (reference sequence). In nucleotides, the CDR3 is TGCAGTGCCCAGGGTAACGAATTGGGCACTGAAGCTTTCTTT. This translates into CSAQGNELGTEAFF.

This clonotype was picked up many times. The chain joins TRBV7-9 to TRBJ2-5; TRBD2 is a possible D gene (7 bases). Trimming pared 5 bases from V and 5 bases from J, leaving 15 bases between. This CDR3 has 14 amino acids. In germline, CDR1 is SEHNR, CDR2 FQNEAQ (reference sequence). The DNA of the CDR3 is TGTGCCAGCAGCCCTACGGGGGGCGGGGAGACCCAGTACTTC. Translation gives CASSPTGGGETQYF.

V and J are TRBV20-1 and TRBJ2-3; D is ambiguous. The CDR3 runs to 11 residues. Looked up from germline, CDR1 is DFQATT and CDR2 is SNEGSKA (reference sequence). Deletions cut 2 bases from V and 7 bases from J, with 7 bases between. This chain's CDR3 is CSARRTNTQYF. The CDR3 DNA sequence: TGCAGTGCTAGACGAACCAATACGCAGTATTTT.

The gene calls are TRBV9 and TRBJ1-1; tentatively, D is TRBD1 (5 bases). Between the trimmed V and J ends, which lost 0 bases and 2 bases, there was a span of 26 bases. Germline CDR1 is SGDLS and CDR2 is YYNGEE. This CDR3 region has 20 residues. Here the CDR3 reads CASSVGVSVRGTGNNTEAFF. The CDR3 DNA follows: TGTGCCAGCAGCGTAGGAGTTTCCGTAAGGGGAACGGGTAATAACACTGAAGCTTTCTTT.